These T cell receptor beta chains were read from a single sample in a study of blood T cell repertoires in COVID-19. The assay was immunoSEQ multiplex PCR, and TCRdb's table has in-frame clones only and misses some. This table holds more than 110,000 clones, roughly 90% found once. Sequencing was carried out using PBMCs or T cells enriched from blood (not recorded which). The source is a man aged 50-59 years who had recovered from COVID-19. Both conserved end residues are part of each CDR3. A D gene is named only where the DNA matches it firmly. Clone size, where shown, is once, few, many, or a class for clones that have expanded.

j_gene | v_gene | d_gene | abundance | CDR3aa | CDR3nt
TRBJ1-2 | TRBV19 | TRBD1 | once | CASSRQGAKKAGYTF | TGTGCCAGTAGTAGGCAGGGGGCAAAGAAGGCTGGCTACACCTTC
TRBJ2-1 | TRBV7-9 | TRBD2 | NA | CASSLALAGLYEQFF | TGTGCCAGCAGCTTAGCGTTAGCGGGACTCTATGAGCAGTTCTTC
TRBJ1-3 | TRBV6-5 | NA | NA | CASSYSWQFSGNTIYF | TGTGCCAGCAGTTACTCATGGCAGTTCTCTGGAAACACCATATATTTT
TRBJ2-5 | TRBV5-1 | NA | NA | CASSFYREETQYF | TGCGCCAGCAGCTTCTACAGGGAAGAGACCCAGTACTTC
TRBJ2-3 | TRBV29-1 | NA | NA | CSAPIMGGRADTQYF | TGCAGCGCTCCCATTATGGGGGGGCGCGCAGATACGCAGTATTTT
TRBJ2-1 | TRBV5-1 | TRBD2 | NA | CASSSLAGDNEQFF | TGCGCCAGCAGCTCCTTGGCGGGGGACAATGAGCAGTTCTTC
TRBJ1-4 | TRBV5-1 | TRBD1 | once | CASSKGQGRTNEKLFF | TGCGCCAGCAGCAAGGGACAGGGCCGAACTAATGAAAAACTGTTTTTT
TRBJ1-5 | TRBV7-9 | NA | NA | CASSQSGHSNQPQHF | TGTGCCAGCAGCCAATCCGGACATAGCAATCAGCCCCAGCATTTT
TRBJ1-2 | TRBV27 | NA | few | CASSSQTGNYGYTF | TGTGCCAGCAGTTCTCAGACAGGCAACTATGGCTACACCTTC
TRBJ2-4 | TRBV6-6 | TRBD1 | NA | CASSSAGTGGNIQYF | TGTGCCAGCAGTTCCGCCGGGACAGGGGGCAACATTCAGTACTTC
TRBJ1-1 | TRBV6-5 | NA | NA | CASSYSNGHGNTEAFF | TGTGCCAGCAGTTACTCGAACGGACACGGGAACACTGAAGCTTTCTTT
TRBJ1-2 | TRBV5-6 | NA | NA | CASSLRQFYGYTF | TGTGCCAGCAGCTTAAGACAGTTCTATGGCTACACCTTC
TRBJ1-2 | TRBV11-2 | NA | NA | CASSLVFGQNYGYTF | TGTGCCAGCAGCTTAGTATTTGGACAGAACTATGGCTACACCTTC
TRBJ1-6 | TRBV28 | NA | NA | CASSLSIGVGSPLHF | TGTGCCAGCAGTTTATCAATAGGGGTAGGGTCACCCCTCCACTTT
TRBJ1-6 | TRBV4-3 | NA | NA | CASSQEFQNNSPLHF | TGCGCCAGCAGCCAAGAGTTCCAGAATAATTCACCCCTCCACTTT
TRBJ2-1 | TRBV7-9 | TRBD2 | NA | CASSLVGLAGEQFF | TGTGCCAGCAGCTTAGTGGGACTAGCTGGTGAGCAGTTCTTC
TRBJ2-1 | TRBV19 | TRBD2 | NA | CASSPRLADNEQFF | TGTGCCAGTAGTCCGCGACTAGCAGACAATGAGCAGTTCTTC
TRBJ2-6 | TRBV30 | NA | NA | CAWSRARVPGANVLTF | TGTGCCTGGAGTAGGGCGAGGGTCCCTGGGGCCAACGTCCTGACTTTC
TRBJ2-2 | TRBV9 | TRBD2 | NA | CASRGTSGRVPGELFF | TGTGCCAGCAGAGGAACTAGCGGGAGAGTCCCCGGGGAGCTGTTTTTT
TRBJ2-2 | TRBV7-6 | NA | NA | CASSPYRSPGTGELFF | TGTGCCAGCAGCCCTTACCGGTCTCCGGGCACCGGGGAGCTGTTTTTT
TRBJ2-5 | TRBV19 | NA | NA | CASSIVGSETQYF | TGTGCCAGTAGTATAGTCGGGTCAGAGACCCAGTACTTC
TRBJ1-3 | TRBV7-9 | NA | NA | CASSLVGVSSGNTIYF | TGTGCCAGCAGCTTAGTAGGAGTCAGCTCTGGAAACACCATATATTTT
TRBJ2-7 | TRBV19 | NA | NA | CASSQPRDSSYEQYF | TGTGCCAGTAGCCAACCTCGGGACTCTTCCTACGAGCAGTACTTC
TRBJ1-1 | TRBV19 | NA | NA | CASSPTGTEAFF | TGTGCCAGTAGTCCCACAGGGACTGAAGCTTTCTTT
TRBJ2-3 | TRBV19 | NA | few | CASSMALVPRSTDTQYF | TGTGCCAGTAGTATGGCCCTCGTACCGCGGAGCACAGATACGCAGTATTTT
TRBJ1-1 | TRBV18 | NA | NA | CASSPAGTGQGTEAFF | TGTGCCAGCTCACCAGCTGGTACAGGGCAGGGCACTGAAGCTTTCTTT
TRBJ2-1 | TRBV18 | NA | NA | CASSPSGQYNEQFF | TGTGCCAGCTCACCATCAGGACAGTACAATGAGCAGTTCTTC
TRBJ2-4 | TRBV5-1 | NA | NA | CASRAASGKNIQYF | TGCGCCAGCAGGGCTGCCTCGGGCAAAAACATTCAGTACTTC
TRBJ1-4 | TRBV18 | NA | NA | CASSPLEARWKEKLFF | TGTGCCAGCTCACCACTAGAAGCCAGGTGGAAGGAAAAACTGTTTTTT
TRBJ2-1 | TRBV7-8 | TRBD2 | NA | CASSGGTSVSYNEQFF | TGTGCCAGCAGCGGAGGGACTAGCGTATCCTACAATGAGCAGTTCTTC
TRBJ1-5 | TRBV6-5 | NA | once | CASSYDRNQPQHF | TGTGCCAGCAGTTACGACAGAAATCAGCCCCAGCATTTT
TRBJ2-3 | TRBV7-8 | NA | once | CASSPGTDTQYF | TGTGCCAGCAGCCCGGGAACAGATACGCAGTATTTT
TRBJ1-5 | TRBV9 | NA | NA | CASSVGGGQQPQHF | TGTGCCAGCAGCGTAGGCGGGGGACAACAGCCCCAGCATTTT
TRBJ2-5 | TRBV7-3 | NA | NA | CASSLTQGQGGTQYF | TGTGCCAGCAGCTTAACGCAGGGTCAGGGAGGGACCCAGTACTTC
TRBJ1-2 | TRBV9 | NA | NA | CASSVEGRVGVYTF | TGTGCCAGCAGCGTAGAGGGCAGGGTAGGTGTCTACACCTTC
TRBJ1-6 | TRBV4-3 | TRBD1 | once | CASSLRQGDNSPLHF | TGCGCCAGCAGCCTAAGACAGGGTGATAATTCACCCCTCCACTTT
TRBJ1-2 | TRBV19 | NA | NA | CASSIPQQGGYGYTF | TGTGCCAGTAGTATTCCCCAGCAGGGTGGATATGGCTACACCTTC
TRBJ2-3 | TRBV18 | NA | NA | CASSPLDNTDTQYF | TGTGCCAGCTCACCACTAGACAACACAGATACGCAGTATTTT
TRBJ2-7 | TRBV9 | NA | NA | CASSPLSSYEQYF | TGTGCCAGCAGCCCTTTATCGTCCTACGAGCAGTACTTC
TRBJ1-2 | TRBV28 | NA | NA | CASSLPPTRQDHGYTF | TGTGCCAGCAGTTTGCCGCCTACTAGACAAGACCATGGCTACACCTTC
TRBJ2-2 | TRBV5-1 | TRBD2 | NA | CASTRLAANTGELFF | TGCGCCAGCACCAGACTAGCGGCCAACACCGGGGAGCTGTTTTTT
TRBJ1-1 | TRBV9 | TRBD1 | NA | CASSPRQGVNTEAFF | TGTGCCAGCAGCCCCAGACAGGGAGTGAACACTGAAGCTTTCTTT
TRBJ2-5 | TRBV7-9 | NA | NA | CASSLTAGLQETQYF | TGTGCCAGCAGCTTAACTGCGGGGCTCCAAGAGACCCAGTACTTC
TRBJ1-2 | TRBV6-2/TRBV6-3 | TRBD1 | NA | CASSSTGAYGYTF | TGTGCCAGCAGTTCGACAGGGGCCTATGGCTACACCTTC
TRBJ2-3 | TRBV30 | NA | NA | CAWSVGLGEDTQYF | TGTGCCTGGAGTGTAGGACTGGGCGAAGATACGCAGTATTTT
TRBJ2-4 | TRBV7-9 | TRBD2 | once | CASSPGGNVKNIQYF | TGTGCCAGCAGCCCGGGGGGGAATGTCAAAAACATTCAGTACTTC
TRBJ1-6 | TRBV6-2/TRBV6-3 | NA | NA | CASSYLVGGNSPLHF | TGTGCCAGCAGTTATCTGGTCGGCGGGAATTCACCCCTCCACTTT
TRBJ1-5 | TRBV28 | NA | NA | CASESYQGEPQHF | TGTGCCAGCGAAAGCTATCAAGGGGAGCCCCAGCATTTT
TRBJ2-1 | TRBV20-1 | NA | NA | CSASDREVYNEQFF | TGCAGTGCTAGTGACAGGGAGGTCTACAATGAGCAGTTCTTC
TRBJ2-7 | TRBV4-1 | TRBD1 | NA | CASSPSGTGGREQYF | TGCGCCAGCAGCCCCTCCGGGACAGGGGGCCGGGAGCAGTACTTC
TRBJ1-5 | TRBV6-2/TRBV6-3 | NA | few | CASSLDGGSKPQHF | TGTGCCAGCAGTTTGGACGGGGGATCGAAGCCCCAGCATTTT
TRBJ1-6 | TRBV3-1/TRBV3-2 | NA | NA | CASSPDGGKKALHF | TGTGCCAGCAGTCCCGACGGAGGGAAAAAGGCCCTCCACTTT
TRBJ2-5 | TRBV29-1 | TRBD2 | NA | CSVGGDGTSTETQYF | TGCAGCGTCGGGGGGGACGGGACCTCCACCGAGACCCAGTACTTC
TRBJ1-2 | TRBV5-5 | TRBD1 | NA | CASSLEGQGGRGYTF | TGTGCCAGCAGCTTGGAGGGACAGGGGGGTCGTGGCTACACCTTC